Included here is one T cell receptor beta chain sequence, with context. From germline, CDR1 is MDHEN and CDR2 SYDVKM. This CDR3 has 16 amino acids. V was shortened by 3 bases and J by 5 bases, with 19 bases between the two germline ends. The entry originates in a study of blood T cell repertoires in COVID-19. Overall study: Donors in the United States, Italy and Spain gave samples during acute or convalescent COVID-19. The cDNA or gDNA used as material had been derived from T cells, B-cell-depleted T cells, or PBMCs.

Original methodology: Amplification with reference gene primers provided the estimates of nucleated cell counts. Clones were read by immunoSEQ multiplex PCR, and TCRdb kept only the in-frame ones, dropping some. V, J and clone size are taken as reported in that table, and D and trimming were inferred from the DNA itself. This sample carries about 170,000 clones, roughly 80% of them seen once, and the ten largest clones take roughly 13%. Sequenced material: peripheral blood. V is TRBV28 and J is TRBJ2-5; D is perhaps TRBD2 (6 bases). This sequence was found in a man between 18 and 35 years old with active or convalescent COVID-19. DNA of the CDR3: TGTGCCAGCAGTTTGATTGGGCGGACTAAAGAGGAGACCCAGTACTTC. It specifies CASSLIGRTKEETQYF. The variable domain in full, completed from reference TRBV28 and TRBJ2-5, reads DVKVTQSSRYLVKRTGEKVFLECVQDMDHENMFWYRQDPGLGLRLIYFSYDVKMKEKGDIPEGYSVSREKKERFSLILESASTNQTSMYLCASSLIGRTKEETQYFGPGTRLLVL.